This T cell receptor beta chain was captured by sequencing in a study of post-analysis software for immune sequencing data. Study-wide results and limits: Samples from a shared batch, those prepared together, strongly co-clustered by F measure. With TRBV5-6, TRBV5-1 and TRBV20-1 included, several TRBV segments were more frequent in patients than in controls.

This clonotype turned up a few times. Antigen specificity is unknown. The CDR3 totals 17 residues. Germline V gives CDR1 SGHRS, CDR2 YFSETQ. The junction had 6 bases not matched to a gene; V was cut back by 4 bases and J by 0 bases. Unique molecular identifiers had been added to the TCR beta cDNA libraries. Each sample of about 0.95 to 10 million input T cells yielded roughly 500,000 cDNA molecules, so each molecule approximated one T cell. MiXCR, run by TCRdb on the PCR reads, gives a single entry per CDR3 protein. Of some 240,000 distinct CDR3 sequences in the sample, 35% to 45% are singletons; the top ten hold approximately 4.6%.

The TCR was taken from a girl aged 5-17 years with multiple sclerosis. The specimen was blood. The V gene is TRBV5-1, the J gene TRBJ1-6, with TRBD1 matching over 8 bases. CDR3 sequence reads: CASSLRTGSSYNSPLHF. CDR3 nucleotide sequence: TGCGCCAGCAGCCTCAGGACAGGGAGCTCCTATAATTCACCCCTCCACTTT.